This TCR beta chain was documented in a study of blood T cell repertoires in COVID-19. The table came from immunoSEQ multiplex PCR; TCRdb's copy has only in-frame clones and leaves some out. The sample lists around 230,000 clones; roughly 87% were seen once. This clone was seen just once. The sequenced material came from peripheral blood. The sequence was obtained from a man in his 60s who had recovered from COVID-19.

The CDR3 loop is CASSQDGGRTHGYTF. The CDR3 DNA sequence: TGCGCCAGCAGCCAAGACGGGGGGCGCACCCATGGCTACACCTTC. The rearrangement links TRBV4-1 to TRBJ1-2, with TRBD1 as a possible D gene (6 bases). The germline V and J ends were trimmed by 0 bases and 6 bases, with 14 bases remaining between them. There are 15 residues in the CDR3. The germline gives CDR1 MGHRA, CDR2 YSYEKL.